Below, one TCR beta chain is given with its context. These data originate in a study of blood T cell repertoires in COVID-19. Study summary: The United States, Italy and Spain were the sources of the acute and convalescent COVID-19 samples. PBMCs, B-cell-depleted T cells, or T cells provided the cDNA or gDNA that made up the material.

The CDR3 consists of 15 residues. With 5 bases clipped from V and 3 bases from J, the junction kept 9 bases outside the gene matches. Germline V CDR1 and CDR2: SGHTA, FQGNSA. In the original analysis: Estimation of nucleated cell counts relied on the amplification of reference gene primers. Repertoires were generated with immunoSEQ multiplex PCR, while TCRdb's copy carries only in-frame clones and drops some. V and J calls and clone size come straight from that table; D and trimming were deduced from the DNA. This repertoire shows under 150,000 clones, more than 65% found once; its top ten account for 1.5% to 1.7%.

The sequence was obtained from a man between 45 and 60 years old with acute or convalescent COVID-19. The chain employs TRBV7-2 and TRBJ1-2, with 7 positions matching TRBD1. Material: peripheral blood. CDR3 in DNA: TGTGCCAGCAGCCAGGGACAGCCCCTTGACTATGGCTACACCTTC. It encodes CASSQGQPLDYGYTF.